Given below is one T cell receptor (beta chain) in context. This sample was included in a study of blood T cell repertoires in COVID-19. This CDR3 has 14 amino acids. Germline-derived CDR1 and CDR2 are KGHSH and LQKENI. The V gene end was trimmed by 3 bases and the J gene end by 7 bases; junction bases not matched to a gene: 4. Some clones are missing from TCRdb's copy, which holds only in-frame ones; the method was immunoSEQ multiplex PCR. The sample lists a few hundred thousand clones; 89% were seen once. This rearrangement joins TRBV18 to TRBJ2-1; TRBD1 matches at 9 bases. This TCR derives from a middle-aged woman who had recovered from COVID-19. Sample: peripheral blood. CDR3 sequence: CASSPGTGSNEQFF. The DNA of the CDR3 is TGTGCCAGCTCACCTGGGACAGGGTCGAATGAGCAGTTCTTC. The entire variable domain, with the rest obtained from reference TRBV18 and TRBJ2-1, is as follows: NAGVMQNPRHLVRRRGQEARLRCSPMKGHSHVYWYRQLPEEGLKFMVYLQKENIIDESGMPKERFSAEFPKEGPSILRIQQVVRGDSAAYFCASSPGTGSNEQFFGPGTRLTVL.